These T cell receptor beta chains were read from a single sample in a study of blood T cell repertoires in COVID-19. This table comes from immunoSEQ multiplex PCR, and its TCRdb copy is limited to in-frame clones, with some not included. The sample lists approximately 250,000 clones; about 87% were seen once. Sequencing used peripheral blood. The source is an older woman with COVID-19, enrolled during active disease. Both conserved end residues are part of each CDR3. D genes are given only for firm matches. Some rows have no size entry. The others give once, few or many, or a class for an expanded clone.

TRBJ2-1 | NA | NA | TRBV4-2 | CASSQGPDYSYNEQFF | TGTGCCAGCAGCCAAGGGCCGGACTACTCCTACAATGAGCAGTTCTTC
TRBJ1-1 | NA | NA | TRBV7-9 | CASSLGPPGDTEAFF | TGTGCCAGCAGCTTAGGACCACCGGGGGACACTGAAGCTTTCTTT
TRBJ2-7 | NA | TRBD2 | TRBV28 | CASRTSGRPHEQYF | TGTGCCAGCCGCACTAGCGGGAGACCCCACGAGCAGTACTTC
TRBJ2-6 | NA | NA | TRBV2 | CASNNRGPSGANVLTF | TGTGCCAGCAATAATCGGGGTCCCTCTGGGGCCAACGTCCTGACTTTC
TRBJ2-5 | NA | NA | TRBV7-2 | CASSALTGYETQYF | TGTGCCAGCAGCGCCCTCACAGGGTACGAGACCCAGTACTTC
TRBJ2-3 | NA | NA | TRBV7-8 | CASSLRRLGTPNTDTQYF | TGTGCCAGCAGCTTAAGACGACTCGGGACACCCAACACAGATACGCAGTATTTT
TRBJ2-1 | NA | TRBD1 | TRBV7-3 | CASSSQGAREQFF | TGTGCCAGCAGCTCACAGGGGGCAAGGGAGCAGTTCTTC
TRBJ1-2 | NA | NA | TRBV5-1 | CASSPQGITYGYTF | TGCGCCAGCAGCCCACAGGGAATCACCTACGGCTACACCTTC
TRBJ2-1 | NA | NA | TRBV9 | CASSARLVLSDEQFF | TGTGCCAGCAGCGCGCGATTAGTTTTGTCTGATGAGCAGTTCTTC
TRBJ1-1 | NA | NA | TRBV4-2 | CASSLPQGGGDTEAFF | TGTGCCAGCAGCCTACCACAGGGAGGGGGGGACACTGAAGCTTTCTTT
TRBJ1-2 | NA | TRBD1 | TRBV19 | CASRERTGGYYGYTF | TGTGCCAGTAGAGAGAGGACAGGGGGCTACTATGGCTACACCTTC
TRBJ2-2 | NA | NA | TRBV18 | CASSPRLRDTANTGELFF | TGTGCCAGCTCACCCCGATTGAGGGACACCGCGAACACCGGGGAGCTGTTTTTT
TRBJ2-1 | NA | TRBD2 | TRBV7-8 | CASSLKLAGGRNYNEQFF | TGTGCCAGCAGCTTAAAACTAGCGGGAGGTAGGAACTACAATGAGCAGTTCTTC
TRBJ1-1 | NA | NA | TRBV6-6 | CASSYNQGLNFEAFF | TGTGCCAGCAGTTACAATCAGGGCCTGAACTTTGAAGCTTTCTTT
TRBJ2-3 | NA | TRBD2 | TRBV28 | CASKTSGTSTDTQYF | TGTGCCAGCAAGACTAGCGGGACTAGCACAGATACGCAGTATTTT
TRBJ2-3 | NA | TRBD1 | TRBV5-1 | CASSLGPGQFADTQYF | TGCGCCAGCAGCTTGGGTCCGGGACAGTTCGCAGATACGCAGTATTTT
TRBJ2-1 | NA | TRBD2 | TRBV6-2/TRBV6-3 | CASSYRASGRAGNEQFF | TGTGCCAGCAGTTACAGGGCTAGCGGGAGGGCCGGGAATGAGCAGTTCTTC
TRBJ2-3 | NA | TRBD2 | TRBV27 | CASTQWGGGDTQYF | TGTGCCAGCACCCAATGGGGGGGAGGAGATACGCAGTATTTT
TRBJ1-2 | NA | NA | TRBV6-5 | CASSYSKGNYGYTF | TGTGCCAGCAGTTACTCGAAGGGGAACTATGGCTACACCTTC
TRBJ1-2 | NA | TRBD1 | TRBV27 | CASSPNQGQGSGYTF | TGTGCCAGCAGTCCGAACCAGGGACAGGGCAGTGGCTACACCTTC
TRBJ2-5 | NA | NA | TRBV7-3 | CASSFGTQETQYF | TGTGCCAGCAGCTTCGGGACTCAAGAGACCCAGTACTTC
TRBJ2-1 | few | NA | TRBV5-1 | CASTRVGEAYNEQFF | TGCGCCAGCACCCGAGTGGGGGAGGCCTACAATGAGCAGTTCTTC
TRBJ1-2 | NA | NA | TRBV5-1 | CASSLVAGNYGYTF | TGCGCCAGCAGCTTGGTAGCGGGGAATTATGGCTACACCTTC
TRBJ2-1 | NA | NA | TRBV20-1 | CSASRRDPSYNEQFF | TGCAGTGCTAGTAGGCGGGATCCCTCCTACAATGAGCAGTTCTTC
TRBJ2-1 | NA | TRBD2 | TRBV3-1/TRBV3-2 | CASSHTLPTSGSVYNEQFF | TGTGCCAGCAGCCACACTCTGCCGACTAGCGGGAGTGTTTACAATGAGCAGTTCTTC
TRBJ2-2 | NA | TRBD2 | TRBV15 | CATSRDYFAGGKYTGELFF | TGTGCCACCAGCAGAGATTACTTTGCGGGAGGGAAGTACACCGGGGAGCTGTTTTTT
TRBJ1-1 | NA | NA | TRBV6-5 | CATGRGGRSTEAFF | TGTGCCACCGGACGGGGGGGAAGGAGCACTGAAGCTTTCTTT
TRBJ1-2 | NA | TRBD1 | TRBV4-1 | CASSHAQGQNYGYTF | TGCGCCAGCAGCCACGCCCAGGGACAGAACTATGGCTACACCTTC
TRBJ2-3 | NA | NA | TRBV2 | CASRGRRTTDTQYF | TGTGCCAGCAGGGGGCGGAGAACCACAGATACGCAGTATTTT
TRBJ1-1 | NA | TRBD1 | TRBV18 | CASSNSRQGGNTEAFF | TGTGCCAGCTCAAATTCGAGGCAGGGGGGAAACACTGAAGCTTTCTTT
TRBJ1-1 | NA | NA | TRBV3-1/TRBV3-2 | CAKERGTSEAFF | TGTGCCAAGGAAAGAGGAACCTCTGAAGCTTTCTTT
TRBJ2-1 | few | TRBD2 | TRBV6-5 | CASRWLGSGTEQFF | TGTGCCAGCAGGTGGTTGGGTAGCGGGACTGAGCAGTTCTTC
TRBJ1-1 | NA | NA | TRBV5-4 | CASSTPSQGNAEAFF | TGTGCCAGCAGCACCCCCAGTCAGGGGAACGCTGAAGCTTTCTTT
TRBJ2-3 | NA | TRBD2 | TRBV9 | CASSVPGAGASLTDTQYF | TGTGCCAGCAGCGTGCCTGGTGCGGGAGCAAGCCTCACAGATACGCAGTATTTT
TRBJ1-2 | NA | NA | TRBV25-1 | CASSSGGSGYGYTF | TGTGCCAGCAGTTCCGGGGGTTCGGGCTATGGCTACACCTTC
TRBJ1-4 | NA | TRBD1 | TRBV7-9 | CASSARDSENEKLFF | TGTGCCAGCAGCGCCCGGGACAGTGAGAATGAAAAACTGTTTTTT
TRBJ1-4 | NA | NA | TRBV6-6 | CASSWATDGEKLFF | TGTGCCAGCAGTTGGGCGACAGACGGGGAAAAACTGTTTTTT
TRBJ2-7 | NA | TRBD2 | TRBV7-9 | CASSPGLAGGMEYF | TGTGCCAGCAGCCCCGGACTAGCGGGAGGGATGGAGTACTTC
TRBJ2-3 | NA | NA | TRBV20-1 | CSTGKVTQYF | TGCAGTACGGGGAAGGTTACGCAGTATTTT
TRBJ1-4 | NA | NA | TRBV10-3 | CASRGQTTNEKLFF | TGTGCCAGCAGAGGACAGACAACTAATGAAAAACTGTTTTTT
TRBJ1-2 | NA | TRBD1 | TRBV19 | CASRRKGQGTVVGDYGYTF | TGTGCCAGTAGGCGAAAAGGACAGGGGACAGTCGTCGGGGACTATGGCTACACCTTC